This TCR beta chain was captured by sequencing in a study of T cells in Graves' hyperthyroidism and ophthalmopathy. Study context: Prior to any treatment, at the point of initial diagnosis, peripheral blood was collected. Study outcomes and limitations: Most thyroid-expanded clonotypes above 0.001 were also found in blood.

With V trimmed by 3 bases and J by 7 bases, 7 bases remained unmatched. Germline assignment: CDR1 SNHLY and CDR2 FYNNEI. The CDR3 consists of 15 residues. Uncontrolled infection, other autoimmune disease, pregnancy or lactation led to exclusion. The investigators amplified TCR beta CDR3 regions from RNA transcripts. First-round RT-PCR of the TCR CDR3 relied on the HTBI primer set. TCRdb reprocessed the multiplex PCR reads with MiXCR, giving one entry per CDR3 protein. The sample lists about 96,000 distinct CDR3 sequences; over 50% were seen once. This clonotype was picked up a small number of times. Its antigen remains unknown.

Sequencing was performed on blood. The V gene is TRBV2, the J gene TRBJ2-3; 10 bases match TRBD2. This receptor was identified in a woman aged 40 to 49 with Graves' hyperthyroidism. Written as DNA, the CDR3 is TGTGCCAGCAGTGAGATAGGGACTAGCGCTTATACGCAGTATTTT. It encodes CASSEIGTSAYTQYF.